This TCR beta chain derives from a study of blood T cell repertoires in COVID-19. Assay: immunoSEQ multiplex PCR; the TCRdb copy retains only in-frame clones and omits some. The sample records fewer than 60,000 clones, roughly 90% being singletons. Germline V gene lookup returns CDR1 SGHAT and CDR2 FQNNGV. V was shortened by 2 bases and J by 12 bases, with 14 bases between the two germline ends. This CDR3 region has 13 residues. The J gene is TRBJ2-1, the V gene TRBV11-2; D is unresolved. The source of this sequence is an elderly man with active or convalescent COVID-19. The specimen sequenced was peripheral blood. The CDR3 bases are TGTGCCAGCAGCTTATCTCTACGGGTTCCGCAGTTCTTC. Its translation: CASSLSLRVPQFF.